This TCR beta chain emerged from a study of T cell clonotyping in hematopoietic cell transplantation. Notes on the study in general: Few recipient clonotypes overlapped donors; over 97% were de novo at given depth.

This clone was seen only a few times. Its antigen is not identified. V was cut by 3 bases and J by 9 bases, with 12 bases left in between. Germline CDR1 is SNHLY and CDR2 is FYNNEI. The CDR3 is 14 amino acids. Blood collection times were about day -28 and days 30, 100, 180 posttransplant. Data came from immunoSEQ multiplex PCR; TCRdb stores just in-frame clones and leaves some out. Here the sample spans fewer than 9,000 clones, approximately 90% being singletons. Sequenced here: PBMCs, sampled 100 days after allogeneic stem cell transplant. This TCR was recovered from a male patient between 50 and 60 years old who had an allogeneic stem cell transplant from a related donor, so the T cells may come from the graft donor. Some clones in this sample may be carry-over from other donors' samples. V gene TRBV2 combines with J gene TRBJ1-6; D gene uncertain. The CDR3 is CASSDEGIISPLHF. The CDR3 region has the DNA TGTGCCAGCAGTGATGAGGGAATCATTTCACCCCTCCACTTT.